This passage covers 17 T cell receptor beta chains from one sample sequenced in a study of shared clonotypes between healthy human individuals (TCRdb year 2020). Library preparation employed the immunoSEQ multiplex PCR assay. TCRdb stores this immuneACCESS table with in-frame sequences only. Part of the clones is absent; in the studies checked, under half of the shortfall reflects unresolved V genes, and no reason is known for the rest. The table for this sample lists about 990,000 clones; about 80% of them were counted only once. The ten largest clones capture roughly 0.55% of the sample. The material sequenced was memory CD4+ T cells from PBMCs. The sample's cell subset or site, from its label and the paper: CD45RA-negative fraction. The receptors shown here come from a man aged 18-30 years in good health. Some clones in this sample may be carry-over from other donors' samples.

The chain carries TRBV6-6 and TRBJ2-7; no definite D call. The CDR3 spans 14 residues. Deletions cut 7 bases from V and 3 bases from J, with 16 bases between. CDR1 MNHNY and CDR2 SVGAGI come from the germline V gene (reference sequence). For the CDR3, the DNA is TGTGCCAGCAACTACGAGTCCGGCCTCTACGAGCAGTACTTC. As protein: CASNYESGLYEQYF.

The rearrangement uses TRBV2 and TRBJ2-7; the D gene is possibly TRBD1 (5 bases). V was pared by 6 bases and J by 2 bases, with 14 bases between. CDR1 SNHLY and CDR2 FYNNEI come from the germline V gene. This CDR3 has 14 amino acids. CDR3 amino acids: CASSPTSGTYEQYF. The CDR3 coding sequence is TGTGCCAGCAGCCCTACGTCAGGGACCTACGAGCAGTACTTC.

The chain combines TRBV6-5 with TRBJ2-3; 7 nucleotides match TRBD1. The junction had 8 bases not matched to a gene; V was cut back by 6 bases and J by 2 bases. This CDR3 spans 15 amino acids. Germline-derived CDR1 and CDR2 are MNHEY and SVGAGI. The CDR3 loop reads CASRSSGTATDTQYF. CDR3 sequence (DNA): TGTGCCAGCAGGTCCTCCGGGACAGCCACAGATACGCAGTATTTT.

This clone appeared a single time. The chain links TRBV28 to TRBJ2-1; TRBD2 matches 16 bases. The CDR3 covers 17 residues. The germline gives CDR1 MDHEN, CDR2 SYDVKM. V gave up 5 bases and J gave up 4 bases; unmatched junction bases: 5. This chain's CDR3 is CASSAGTSGRAYNEQFF. CDR3 sequence (DNA): TGTGCCAGCAGTGCCGGGACTAGCGGGAGGGCATACAATGAGCAGTTCTTC.

In the case of this clone: A read error is possible here, since a much larger clone lies one base away. The CDR3: CAWSRFSNDSPLHF. As DNA, the CDR3 is TGTGCCTGGAGTCGATTCAGTAATGATTCACCCCTCCACTTT. J is TRBJ1-6 and V is TRBV30; D ambiguous. The CDR3 contains 14 residues. CDR1 GTSNPN and CDR2 SVGIG come from the germline V gene (reference sequence). With 2 bases removed from V and 8 bases from J, the gap between germline ends came to 13 bases.

The chain couples TRBV11-3 to TRBJ2-6, with TRBD1 matching 8 bases. Germline lookup yields CDR1 SGHNT and CDR2 YENEEA. The CDR3 extends over 16 amino acids. The ends lost 8 bases at V and 4 bases at J; junction bases unmatched: 10. CDR3 sequence reads: CASPDRVTSGANVLTF. CDR3 bases: TGTGCCAGCCCGGACAGGGTAACGTCCGGGGCCAACGTCCTGACTTTC.

The chain combines TRBV5-4 with TRBJ1-2, with D tentatively TRBD1 (6 bases). Trimming took 3 bases from V and 3 from J, leaving 21 bases between them. There are 17 residues in the CDR3. In germline, CDR1 is SGHNT, CDR2 YYREEE (reference sequence). The CDR3 bases are TGTGCCAGCAGCTCCCCTGAGGGCGGGGGCGCCTACTATGGCTACACCTTC. Residues: CASSSPEGGGAYYGYTF.

DNA for the CDR3: TGTGCCTGGATAAGGACTAGCGGGAGGGCGAATGAGCAGTTCTTC. It encodes CAWIRTSGRANEQFF. This rearrangement joins TRBV30 to TRBJ2-1, with 15 bases matching TRBD2. This CDR3 spans 15 amino acids. After removal of 4 bases from V and 7 bases from J, the junction contained 5 bases not matched to a gene. The germline CDR1 and CDR2 sequences are GTSNPN and SVGIG (reference sequence).

J is TRBJ2-7 and V is TRBV6-1; D ambiguous. Germline CDR1 MNHNS, CDR2 SASEGT. V lost 1 base and J 0 bases, leaving 10 bases between the germline ends. The CDR3 is 15 residues long. CDR3 DNA sequence: TGTGCCAGCAGTGAAGGCCCGGGCCCCTCCTACGAGCAGTACTTC. The encoded protein is CASSEGPGPSYEQYF.

This chain joins TRBV27 and TRBJ2-6, with D hard to call. Germline V gene sequence: CDR1 MNHEY, CDR2 SMNVEV (reference sequence). The CDR3 totals 16 residues. Between the trimmed V and J ends, which lost 1 base and 2 bases, there was a span of 9 bases. The CDR3 DNA reads TGTGCCAGCAGTTTATATGGGGTACCTGGGGCCAACGTCCTGACTTTC. Protein product: CASSLYGVPGANVLTF. Looking up the rest from reference TRBV27 and TRBJ2-6 gives the full variable domain: EAQVTQNPRYLITVTGKKLTVTCSQNMNHEYMSWYRQDPGLGLRQIYYSMNVEVTDKGDVPEGYKVSRKEKRNFPLILESPSPNQTSLYFCASSLYGVPGANVLTFGAGSRLTVL.

This sequence joins TRBV2 and TRBJ2-3; TRBD2 is a possible D gene (5 bases). Trimming removed 8 bases from V and 5 bases from J, with 14 bases in between. Germline values: CDR1 SNHLY, CDR2 FYNNEI. The CDR3 has 13 residues. The CDR3 DNA follows: TGTGCCAGCTACCGGGATGCGGGAGATACGCAGTATTTT. Protein product: CASYRDAGDTQYF.

The chain combines TRBV11-3 with TRBJ2-2, with 7 bases matching TRBD2. CDR1 SGHNT and CDR2 YENEEA come from the germline V gene. Losses at the gene ends were 5 bases for V and 3 bases for J; bases not matched to a gene: 18. The CDR3 is 19 amino acids. The CDR3: CASSPFRVEPGGDTGELFF. In nucleotides, the CDR3 is TGTGCCAGCAGCCCCTTTCGAGTTGAACCGGGAGGTGACACCGGGGAGCTGTTTTTT.

The rearrangement links TRBV21-1 to TRBJ1-1; the table's D call, TRBD1, was not checked against the DNA. TRBV21-1 is given as a pseudogene. CDR3 length: 17 residues. This CDR3 reads CASSHQTPGTGVTEAFF. The CDR3 DNA reads TGTGCCAGCAGCCACCAAACCCCCGGGACAGGGGTTACTGAAGCTTTCTTT.

The CDR3 DNA is TGTGCCAGCAGCCAAGATCTGGGATCCTACGAGCAGTACTTC. This gives the protein CASSQDLGSYEQYF. The gene calls are TRBV14 and TRBJ2-7; no clear D gene. Trimming pared 0 bases from V and 1 base from J, leaving 7 bases between. Germline V gene sequence: CDR1 SGHDN, CDR2 FVKESK. This CDR3 comprises 14 residues.

The CDR3, as DNA: TGTGCCAGCAGCACCCTGTGGGGGGCGGACGAGCAGTACTTC. Translation gives CASSTLWGADEQYF. This rearrangement joins TRBV7-8 to TRBJ2-7; D may match TRBD1 or TRBD2 (6 bases each). The germline V and J ends were trimmed by 5 bases and 5 bases, with 16 bases remaining between them. The CDR3 consists of 14 residues. Per germline, CDR1 SGHVS and CDR2 FQNEAQ.

This clone was counted only a few times. This chain joins TRBV2 and TRBJ1-1; D call uncertain. The germline gives CDR1 SNHLY, CDR2 FYNNEI. V lost 0 bases, J lost 4 bases, and 6 bases lay in between. CDR3 size: 13 residues. CDR3 bases: TGTGCCAGCAGTGAAGCGTTCGGCACTGAAGCTTTCTTT. As protein: CASSEAFGTEAFF.

This clone was observed a few times. The DNA of the CDR3 is TGTGCCAGCATCTCCGGACTAGCGGCTGCCTACGAGCAGTACTTC. This translates into CASISGLAAAYEQYF. V gene TRBV6-1 combines with J gene TRBJ2-7; 10 bases align to TRBD2. Germline CDR1 reads MNHNS; CDR2 reads SASEGT. The V and J ends lost 7 bases and 2 bases, in that order; junction bases with no gene match: 8. The CDR3 loop spans 15 amino acids.